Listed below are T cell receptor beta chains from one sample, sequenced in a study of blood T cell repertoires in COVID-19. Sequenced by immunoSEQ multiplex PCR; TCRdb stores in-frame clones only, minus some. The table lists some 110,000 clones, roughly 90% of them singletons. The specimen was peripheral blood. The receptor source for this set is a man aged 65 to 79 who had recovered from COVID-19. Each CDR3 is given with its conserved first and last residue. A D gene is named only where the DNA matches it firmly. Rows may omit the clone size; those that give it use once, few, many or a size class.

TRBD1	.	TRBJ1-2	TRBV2	CASSANRGPVGGYTF	TGTGCCAGCAGTGCAAACAGGGGGCCTGTTGGTGGCTACACCTTC
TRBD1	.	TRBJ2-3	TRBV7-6	CASSGGQGAFTDTQYF	TGTGCCAGCAGCGGGGGACAGGGGGCCTTCACAGATACGCAGTATTTT
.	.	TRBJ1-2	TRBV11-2	CASSPGGRANYGYTF	TGTGCCAGCAGCCCCGGAGGAAGGGCTAACTATGGCTACACCTTC
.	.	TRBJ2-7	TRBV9	CASSPRRQVGLYEQYF	TGTGCCAGCAGCCCTCGGAGGCAGGTTGGACTCTACGAGCAGTACTTC
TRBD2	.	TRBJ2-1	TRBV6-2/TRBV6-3	CASSYSVSGRLYNEQFF	TGTGCCAGCAGTTACTCGGTCAGCGGGAGGCTGTACAATGAGCAGTTCTTC
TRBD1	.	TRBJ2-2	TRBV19	CASRPGQGFWELFF	TGTGCCAGTAGACCGGGACAGGGGTTTTGGGAGCTGTTTTTT
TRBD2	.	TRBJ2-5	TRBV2	CASRAGGAGGQETQYF	TGTGCCAGCAGAGCTGGGGGTGCGGGGGGTCAAGAGACCCAGTACTTC
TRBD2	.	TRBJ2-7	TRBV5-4	CASSGGLAGSNEQYF	TGTGCCAGCAGCGGGGGACTAGCGGGTTCCAACGAGCAGTACTTC
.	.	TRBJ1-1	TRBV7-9	CASSFGRGDTEAFF	TGTGCCAGCAGCTTCGGACGGGGAGACACTGAAGCTTTCTTT
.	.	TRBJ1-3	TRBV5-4	CASSSTYSGNTIYF	TGTGCCAGCAGCTCCACATACTCTGGAAACACCATATATTTT
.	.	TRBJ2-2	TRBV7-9	CASSWRTGELFF	TGTGCCAGCAGCTGGCGGACCGGGGAGCTGTTTTTT
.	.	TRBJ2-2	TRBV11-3	CASSFGGTGELFF	TGTGCCAGCAGCTTCGGTGGCACCGGGGAGCTGTTTTTT
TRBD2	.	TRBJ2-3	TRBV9	CASSVGGLAGLADTQYF	TGTGCCAGCAGCGTAGGCGGTCTAGCGGGCTTGGCAGATACGCAGTATTTT
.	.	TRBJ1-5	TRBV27	CASSPSFSNQPQHF	TGTGCCAGCAGTCCTTCCTTCAGCAATCAGCCCCAGCATTTT
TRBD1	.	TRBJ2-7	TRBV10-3	CAISDPRTGSYEQYF	TGTGCCATCAGTGACCCTAGGACAGGGTCCTACGAGCAGTACTTC
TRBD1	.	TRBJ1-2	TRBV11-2	CASSLNPRTGGYYGYTF	TGTGCCAGCAGCTTAAACCCGCGGACAGGGGGGTACTATGGCTACACCTTC
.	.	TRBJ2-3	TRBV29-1	CSVDSGGVDTQYF	TGCAGCGTTGACTCCGGAGGAGTTGATACGCAGTATTTT
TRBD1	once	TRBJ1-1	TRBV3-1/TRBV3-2	CASSHPWGQGRPEAFF	TGTGCCAGCAGCCACCCCTGGGGACAGGGGCGTCCTGAAGCTTTCTTT
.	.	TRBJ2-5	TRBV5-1	CASSSWLGRVQETQYF	TGCGCCAGCAGCTCATGGTTAGGGCGGGTACAAGAGACCCAGTACTTC
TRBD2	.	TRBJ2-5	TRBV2	CASTPEAGGPQYF	TGTGCCAGCACCCCCGAGGCGGGGGGGCCCCAGTACTTC